This T cell receptor beta chain was captured by sequencing in a study of molecular identifiers for immune sequencing clone quantification. Looking at the study overall: In replicates, the authors split RNA from roughly 20,000 or 100,000 naive CD8 cells five ways and sequenced four.

V gave up 6 bases and J gave up 5 bases; unmatched junction bases: 8. The germline V gene has CDR1 SNHLY and CDR2 FYNNEI. The CDR3 runs 15 residues. Study-wide findings and caveats: Clones above 20 RNA copies contained over 97% of effector molecules and under 1% of naive molecules.

Using a CD8+CD4-CCR7+CD45RA+ phenotype, naive CD8 T cells were sorted. For bulk TCR libraries, previously described methods and listed TCR primers were used. MiXCR, run by TCRdb on the PCR reads, gives a single entry per CDR3 protein. The sample yields approximately 670,000 distinct CDR3 sequences, less than 20% seen once. In its sample, this clonotype was seen a few times. The antigen is undetermined. The receptor comes from a human donor in good health. Some libraries in this study had Jurkat cell RNA spiked in. The sample was naive CD8+ T cells from blood, with Jurkat cell RNA spiked in. As to subset: FACS-sorted CD8+CD4-CCR7+CD45RA+ naive T cells. This sequence joins TRBV2 and TRBJ2-1, with TRBD2 matching over 9 bases. The CDR3 coding sequence is TGTGCCAGCAGCGGCAGACTAGCGGAGGACAATGAGCAGTTCTTC. Its translation: CASSGRLAEDNEQFF.